The clone carrying this T cell receptor (beta chain) was seen once. Germline V gives CDR1 MDHEN, CDR2 SYDVKM. Trimming left V 1 base short and J 2 bases short, with 11 bases between. The CDR3 contains 15 residues. This sample stems from a study of blood T cell repertoires in COVID-19. At the level of the study: In each case, the material was cDNA or gDNA derived from T cells, B-cell-depleted T cells, or PBMCs.

In the source study's methods: Quantification of nucleated cells was approximated via reference gene primer amplification. Sequencing was performed with immunoSEQ multiplex PCR; in TCRdb, only in-frame clones are kept and a portion is missing. V and J calls and clone size follow that table, whereas D and trimming were derived from the DNA. The sample has around 250,000 clones; roughly 88% are singletons. The TCR sequence derives from a woman in her forties or fifties who had recovered from COVID-19. V and J are TRBV28 and TRBJ1-1; D call uncertain. The sequencing input was PBMCs or T cells enriched from blood (not recorded which). In nucleotides, the CDR3 is TGTGCCAGCAGTTTATCATCTTCGGGTAACACTGAAGCTTTCTTT. It specifies CASSLSSSGNTEAFF.